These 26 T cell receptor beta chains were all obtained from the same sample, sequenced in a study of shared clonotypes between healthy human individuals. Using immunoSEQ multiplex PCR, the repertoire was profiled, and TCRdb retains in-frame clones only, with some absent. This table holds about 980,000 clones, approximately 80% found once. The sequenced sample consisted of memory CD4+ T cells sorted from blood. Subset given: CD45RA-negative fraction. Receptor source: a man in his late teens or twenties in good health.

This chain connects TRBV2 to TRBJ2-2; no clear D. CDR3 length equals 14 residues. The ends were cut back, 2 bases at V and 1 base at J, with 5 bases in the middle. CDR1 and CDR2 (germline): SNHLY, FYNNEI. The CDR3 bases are TGTGCCAGCAGTGAACAGCAGAACACCGGGGAGCTGTTTTTT. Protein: CASSEQQNTGELFF.

CDR3 sequence: CASSLAAGAYYEQYF. The CDR3 DNA reads TGCGCCAGCAGCTTGGCCGCCGGGGCCTACTACGAGCAGTACTTC. V is TRBV5-1 and J is TRBJ2-7; D is perhaps TRBD1 or TRBD2 (5 bases each). The CDR3 spans 15 residues. The germline V gene has CDR1 SGHRS and CDR2 YFSETQ. V lost 0 bases to trimming and J lost 3 bases, with 13 bases between them.

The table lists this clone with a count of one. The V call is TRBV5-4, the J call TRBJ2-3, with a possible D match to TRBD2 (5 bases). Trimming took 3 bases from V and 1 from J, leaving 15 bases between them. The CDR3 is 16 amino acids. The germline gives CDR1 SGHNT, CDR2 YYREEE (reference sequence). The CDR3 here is CASSSSGPAGTDTQYF. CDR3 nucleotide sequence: TGTGCCAGCAGCTCATCCGGGCCAGCGGGCACAGATACGCAGTATTTT.

CDR3 coding DNA: TGTGCCAGCAGCCCATTGGGACAGGGTGCCTACGAGCAGTACTTC. It yields the protein CASSPLGQGAYEQYF. This rearrangement joins TRBV7-8 to TRBJ2-7; 9 nucleotides agree with TRBD1. The CDR3 is 15 residues long. Trimming at V came to 5 bases and at J to 2 bases, leaving 7 bases not matched to a gene. The germline CDR1 and CDR2 sequences are SGHVS and FQNEAQ.

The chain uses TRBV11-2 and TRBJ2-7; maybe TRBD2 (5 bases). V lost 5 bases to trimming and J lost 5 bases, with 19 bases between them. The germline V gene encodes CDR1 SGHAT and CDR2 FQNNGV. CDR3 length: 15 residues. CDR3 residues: CASSPEAALNNEQYF. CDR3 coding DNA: TGTGCCAGCAGCCCTGAAGCGGCTCTGAACAACGAGCAGTACTTC. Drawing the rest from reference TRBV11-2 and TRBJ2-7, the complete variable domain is EAGVAQSPRYKIIEKRQSVAFWCNPISGHATLYWYQQILGQGPKLLIQFQNNGVVDDSQLPKDRFSAERLKGVDSTLKIQPAKLEDSAVYLCASSPEAALNNEQYFGPGTRLTVT.

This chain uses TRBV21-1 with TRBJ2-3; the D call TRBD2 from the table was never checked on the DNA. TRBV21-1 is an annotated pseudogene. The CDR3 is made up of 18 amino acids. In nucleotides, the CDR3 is TGTGCCAGGCTCCTCCGGACTGCCCAATATCCCCTCACAGATACGCAGTATTTT. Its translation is CARLLRTAQYPLTDTQYF.

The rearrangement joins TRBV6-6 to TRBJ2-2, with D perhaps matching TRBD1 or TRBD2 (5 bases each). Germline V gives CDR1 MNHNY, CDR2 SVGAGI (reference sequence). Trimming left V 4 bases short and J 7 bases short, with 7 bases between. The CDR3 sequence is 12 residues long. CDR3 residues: CASSSGGGELFF. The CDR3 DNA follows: TGTGCCAGCAGTTCTGGGGGCGGGGAGCTGTTTTTT.

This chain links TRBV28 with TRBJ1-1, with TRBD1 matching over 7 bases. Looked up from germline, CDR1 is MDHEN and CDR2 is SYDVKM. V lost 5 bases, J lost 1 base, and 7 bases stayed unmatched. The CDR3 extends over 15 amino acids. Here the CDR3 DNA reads TGTGCCAGCAGTCCTCATGACAGGGCGAACACTGAAGCTTTCTTT. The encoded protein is CASSPHDRANTEAFF.

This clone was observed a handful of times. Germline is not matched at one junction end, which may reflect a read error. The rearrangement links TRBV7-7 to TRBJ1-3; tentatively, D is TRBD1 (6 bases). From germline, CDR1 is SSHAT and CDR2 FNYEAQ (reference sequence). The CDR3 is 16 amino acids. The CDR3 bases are TGTGCTAGCAGGTATGAACAGGGTTCTTTAGGAAACACCATATATTTT. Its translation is CASRYEQGSLGNTIYF.

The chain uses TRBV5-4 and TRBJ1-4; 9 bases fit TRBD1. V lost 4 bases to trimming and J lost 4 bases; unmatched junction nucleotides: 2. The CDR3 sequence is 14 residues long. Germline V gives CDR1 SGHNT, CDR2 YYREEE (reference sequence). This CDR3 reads CASSLDRGNEKLFF. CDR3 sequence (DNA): TGTGCCAGCAGCCTGGACAGGGGTAATGAAAAACTGTTTTTT.

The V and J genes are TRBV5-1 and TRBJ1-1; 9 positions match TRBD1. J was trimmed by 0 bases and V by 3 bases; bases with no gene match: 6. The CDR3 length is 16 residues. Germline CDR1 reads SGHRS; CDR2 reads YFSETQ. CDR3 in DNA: TGCGCCAGCAGCTCGGGACAGGGAACAATGAACACTGAAGCTTTCTTT. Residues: CASSSGQGTMNTEAFF. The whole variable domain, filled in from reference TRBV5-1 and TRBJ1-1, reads KAGVTQTPRYLIKTRGQQVTLSCSPISGHRSVSWYQQTPGQGLQFLFEYFSETQRNKGNFPGRFSGRQFSNSRSEMNVSTLELGDSALYLCASSSGQGTMNTEAFFGQGTRLTVV.

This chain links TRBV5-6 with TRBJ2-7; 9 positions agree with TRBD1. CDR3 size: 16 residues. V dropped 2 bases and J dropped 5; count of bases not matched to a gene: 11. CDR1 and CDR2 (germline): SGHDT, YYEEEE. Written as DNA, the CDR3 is TGTGCCAGCAGCTTAGAAACCGGGACAGGGTTACACGAGCAGTACTTC. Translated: CASSLETGTGLHEQYF.

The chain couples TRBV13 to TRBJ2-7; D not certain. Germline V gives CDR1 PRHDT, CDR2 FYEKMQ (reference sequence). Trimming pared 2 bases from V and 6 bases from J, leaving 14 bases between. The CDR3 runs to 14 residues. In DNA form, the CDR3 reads TGTGCCAGCAGCTTACAGATACCCCCCGTCGAGCAGTACTTC. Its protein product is CASSLQIPPVEQYF.

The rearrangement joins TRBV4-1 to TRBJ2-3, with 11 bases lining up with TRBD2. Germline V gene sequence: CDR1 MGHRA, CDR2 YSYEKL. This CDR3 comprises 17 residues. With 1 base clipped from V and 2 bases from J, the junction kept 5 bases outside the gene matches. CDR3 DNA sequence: TGCGCCAGCAGCCAAGGGGCTAGCGGGGGGCTCACAGATACGCAGTATTTT. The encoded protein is CASSQGASGGLTDTQYF.

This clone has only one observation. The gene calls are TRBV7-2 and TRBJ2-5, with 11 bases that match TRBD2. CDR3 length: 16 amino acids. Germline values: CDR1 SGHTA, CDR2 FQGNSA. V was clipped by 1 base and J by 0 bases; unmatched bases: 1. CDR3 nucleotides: TGTGCCAGCAGCTTAGGGGGACTAGCGGACCAAGAGACCCAGTACTTC. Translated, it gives CASSLGGLADQETQYF.

The CDR3 coding sequence is TGTGCCAGCAGCCAACGAGACGGTCAGCCCCAGCATTTT. Translating it yields CASSQRDGQPQHF. The rearrangement joins TRBV7-2 to TRBJ1-5, with D uncertain. The CDR3 is made up of 13 amino acids. V shed 5 bases and J shed 6 bases, with 11 bases lying between them. In germline, CDR1 is SGHTA, CDR2 FQGNSA.

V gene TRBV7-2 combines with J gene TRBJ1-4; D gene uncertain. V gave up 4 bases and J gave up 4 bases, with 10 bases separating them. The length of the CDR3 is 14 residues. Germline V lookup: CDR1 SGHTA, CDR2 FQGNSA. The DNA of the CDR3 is TGTGCCAGCAGCTGGGCAGGCAGTAATGAAAAACTGTTTTTT. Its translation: CASSWAGSNEKLFF.

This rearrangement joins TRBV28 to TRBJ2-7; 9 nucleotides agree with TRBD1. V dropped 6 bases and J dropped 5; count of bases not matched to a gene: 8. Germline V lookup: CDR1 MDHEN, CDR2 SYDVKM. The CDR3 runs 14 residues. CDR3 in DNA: TGTGCCAGCAGCTTACGACAGGGGGGCGACGAGCAGTACTTC. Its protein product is CASSLRQGGDEQYF.

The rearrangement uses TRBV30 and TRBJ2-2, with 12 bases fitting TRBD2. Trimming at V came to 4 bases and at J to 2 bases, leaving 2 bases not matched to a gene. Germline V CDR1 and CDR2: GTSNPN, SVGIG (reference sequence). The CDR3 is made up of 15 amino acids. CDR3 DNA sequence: TGTGCCTGGACGGGACTAGCGGGCAACACCGGGGAGCTGTTTTTT. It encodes CAWTGLAGNTGELFF.

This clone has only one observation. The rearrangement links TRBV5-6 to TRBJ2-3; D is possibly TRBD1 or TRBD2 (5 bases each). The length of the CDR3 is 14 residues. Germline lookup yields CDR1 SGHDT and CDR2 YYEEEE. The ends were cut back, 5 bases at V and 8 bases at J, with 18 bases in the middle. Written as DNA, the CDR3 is TGTGCCAGCAGTAGTCCCGGGGAAAGGGGTACGCAGTATTTT. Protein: CASSSPGERGTQYF.

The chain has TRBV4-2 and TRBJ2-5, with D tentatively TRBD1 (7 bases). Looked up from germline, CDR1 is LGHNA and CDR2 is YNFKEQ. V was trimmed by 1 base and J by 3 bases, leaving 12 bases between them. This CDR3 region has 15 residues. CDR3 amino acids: CASSQGTGGEETQYF. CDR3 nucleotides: TGTGCCAGCAGCCAAGGGACAGGAGGGGAAGAGACCCAGTACTTC.

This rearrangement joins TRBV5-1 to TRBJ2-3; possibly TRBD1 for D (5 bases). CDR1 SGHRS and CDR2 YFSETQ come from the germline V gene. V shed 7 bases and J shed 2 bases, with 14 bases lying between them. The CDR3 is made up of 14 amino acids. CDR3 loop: CASCLGHNTDTQYF. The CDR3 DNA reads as TGCGCCAGCTGCCTGGGGCACAACACAGATACGCAGTATTTT.

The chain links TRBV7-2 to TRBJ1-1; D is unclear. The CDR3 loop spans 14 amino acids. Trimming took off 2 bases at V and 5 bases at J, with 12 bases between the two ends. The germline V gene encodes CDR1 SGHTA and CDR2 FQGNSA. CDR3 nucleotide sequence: TGTGCCAGCAGCTTACAATGGAAAGGAACTGAAGCTTTCTTT. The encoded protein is CASSLQWKGTEAFF.

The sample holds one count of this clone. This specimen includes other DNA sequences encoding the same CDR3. In DNA, the CDR3 is TGCGCCAGCAGCTTGGAGGGACTAGCGGGGAATGAGCAGTTCTTC. Translation: CASSLEGLAGNEQFF. The genes are TRBV5-1 and TRBJ2-1; 13 bases fit TRBD2. V was clipped by 0 bases and J by 7 bases; unmatched bases: 1. Germline loops: CDR1 SGHRS, CDR2 YFSETQ. CDR3 length equals 15 residues.

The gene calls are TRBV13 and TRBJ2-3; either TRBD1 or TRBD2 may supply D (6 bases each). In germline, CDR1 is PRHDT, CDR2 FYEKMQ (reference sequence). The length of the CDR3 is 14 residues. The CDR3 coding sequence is TGTGCGTCCAAGGGGGGCCTAAGCACAGATACGCAGTATTTT. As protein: CASKGGLSTDTQYF.

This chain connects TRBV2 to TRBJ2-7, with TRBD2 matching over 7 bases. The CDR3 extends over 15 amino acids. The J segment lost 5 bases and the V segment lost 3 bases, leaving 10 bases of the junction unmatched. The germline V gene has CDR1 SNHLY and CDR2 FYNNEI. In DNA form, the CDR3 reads TGTGCCAGCAGTGAGAGGGCTAGCGGTAACGACGAGCAGTACTTC. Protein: CASSERASGNDEQYF.